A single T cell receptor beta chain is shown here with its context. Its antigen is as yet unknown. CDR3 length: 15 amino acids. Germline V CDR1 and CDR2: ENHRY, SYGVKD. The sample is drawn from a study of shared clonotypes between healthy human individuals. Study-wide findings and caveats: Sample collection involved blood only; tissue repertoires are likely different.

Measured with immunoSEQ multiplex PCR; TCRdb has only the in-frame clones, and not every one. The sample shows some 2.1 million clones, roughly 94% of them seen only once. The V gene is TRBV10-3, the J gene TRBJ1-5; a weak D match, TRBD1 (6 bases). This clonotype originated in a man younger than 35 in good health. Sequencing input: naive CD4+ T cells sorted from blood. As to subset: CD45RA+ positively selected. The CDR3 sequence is CGTRSNGGEGQPQHF. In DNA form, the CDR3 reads TGTGGGACGAGGTCCAACGGGGGCGAGGGTCAGCCCCAGCATTTT.